This T cell receptor beta chain is drawn from a study of PD-L1 blockade in urothelial cancer. Study context: Intravenous atezolizumab, 1,200 mg every 3 weeks, was begun by patients in the mid-2010s. Patients' prior chemotherapy regimens numbered 0 to 3. Blood samples had a median of around 150,000 T cells.

J lost 5 bases, V lost 5 bases, and 9 bases had no gene match. Per the germline V gene, CDR1 is SGHNT and CDR2 is YYREEE (reference sequence). The length of the CDR3 is 14 residues. Time point: pretreatment peripheral blood. Patients were living with locally advanced or metastatic urothelial carcinoma. TCRdb's table, derived via immunoSEQ multiplex PCR, lists solely in-frame clones and lacks some. The data hold roughly 91,000 clones, with about 83% observed a single time. The sequence derives from a man aged 60-69 years with urothelial cancer. This material consisted of PBMCs, taken around atezolizumab (anti-PD-L1) treatment. The V call is TRBV5-4, the J call TRBJ2-5; 7 bases match TRBD2. In nucleotides, the CDR3 is TGTGCCAGCAGTATACGGGCGGGGGTCGAGACCCAGTACTTC. It is translated as CASSIRAGVETQYF.